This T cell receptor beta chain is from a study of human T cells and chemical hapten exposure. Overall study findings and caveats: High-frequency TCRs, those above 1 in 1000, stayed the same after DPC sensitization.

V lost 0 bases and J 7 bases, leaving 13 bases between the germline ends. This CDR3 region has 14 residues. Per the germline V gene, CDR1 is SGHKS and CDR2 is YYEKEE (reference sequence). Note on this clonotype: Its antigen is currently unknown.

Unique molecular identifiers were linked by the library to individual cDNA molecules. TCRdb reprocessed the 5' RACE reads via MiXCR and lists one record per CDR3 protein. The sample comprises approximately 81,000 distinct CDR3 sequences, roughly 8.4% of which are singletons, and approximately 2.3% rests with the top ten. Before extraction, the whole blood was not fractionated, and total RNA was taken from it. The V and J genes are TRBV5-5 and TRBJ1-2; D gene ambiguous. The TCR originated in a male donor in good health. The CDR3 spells CASSLERQVGGYTF. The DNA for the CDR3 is TGTGCCAGCAGCTTGGAACGACAAGTTGGTGGCTACACCTTC.